These 22 T cell receptor beta chains were all obtained from the same sample, sequenced in a study of regulatory T cells in long-lasting Graves disease. Sample time point: newly diagnosed GD, antithyroid drugs for less than 3 months. RNA isolated from PBMCs was used to make the TCR library. According to the study, TCR beta libraries were built with iRepertoire HTBI primers and CDR3-region Arm-PCR. TCRdb re-called the multiplex PCR reads with MiXCR, one entry per CDR3 protein. The profile covers about 540,000 distinct CDR3 sequences, with approximately 13% appearing a single time and 8.5% to 10% taken by the ten largest. A further study also used this sample, focusing on T cells in Graves' hyperthyroidism and ophthalmopathy.

The specimen was peripheral blood mononuclear cells (PBMCs), collected at new diagnosis, from a patient treated with antithyroid drugs. The receptors stem from a man in his thirties or forties with Graves disease.

The gene calls are TRBV7-9 and TRBJ2-2; 8 nucleotides agree with TRBD1. The CDR3 extends over 16 amino acids. The ends lost 1 base at V and 5 bases at J; junction bases unmatched: 6. Germline V gene lookup returns CDR1 SEHNR and CDR2 FQNEAQ (reference sequence). CDR3 in DNA: TGTGCCAGCAGCTTAGGGGCAGGGGGCCGGACCGGGGAGCTGTTTTTT. This gives the protein CASSLGAGGRTGELFF. Variable domain in full (rest from reference TRBV7-9 and TRBJ2-2): DTGVSQNPRHKITKRGQNVTFRCDPISEHNRLYWYRQTLGQGPEFLTYFQNEAQLEKSRLLSDRFSAERPKGSFSTLEIQRTEQGDSAMYLCASSLGAGGRTGELFFGEGSRLTVL.

This clonotype was seen many times. The CDR3 reads CASSEDRRGTEAFF. Here the CDR3 DNA reads TGTGCCAGCAGTGAAGACAGGCGAGGTACTGAAGCTTTCTTT. J is TRBJ1-1 and V is TRBV6-1; D possibly corresponds to TRBD1 (5 bases). Germline loops: CDR1 MNHNS, CDR2 SASEGT. Trimming stripped 1 base from V and 5 bases from J, with 11 bases between. The CDR3 sequence is 14 residues long.

The V call is TRBV18, the J call TRBJ1-2; D is uncertain. The CDR3 has 15 amino acids. V was clipped by 0 bases and J by 6 bases, with 14 bases between them. Germline V lookup: CDR1 KGHSH, CDR2 LQKENI. CDR3 nucleotide sequence: TGTGCCAGCTCACCACCGTTCTCCAGGACTGATGGCTACACCTTC. Its translation is CASSPPFSRTDGYTF. Full variable domain (rest looked up from reference TRBV18 and TRBJ1-2): NAGVMQNPRHLVRRRGQEARLRCSPMKGHSHVYWYRQLPEEGLKFMVYLQKENIIDESGMPKERFSAEFPKEGPSILRIQQVVRGDSAAYFCASSPPFSRTDGYTFGSGTRLTVV.

This clonotype was counted many times. The chain is built from TRBV12-3 or TRBV12-4 and TRBJ2-1; 9 bases agree with TRBD2. V lost 3 bases and J lost 7; bases outside the gene matches: 4. The length of the CDR3 is 14 residues. DNA of the CDR3: TGTGCCAGCAGTTTTGGTAGCGGGAGTAATGAGCAGTTCTTC. This sequence encodes CASSFGSGSNEQFF.

In its sample, this clonotype was seen many times. The junction does not match germline at one end; this may be a read error. V gene TRBV12-3 or TRBV12-4 combines with J gene TRBJ2-1; D is perhaps TRBD1 (5 bases). This CDR3 is 13 amino acids long. CDR3 bases: TGTGCCAGTGGACACTCCTCCAACAATGAGCAGTTCTTC. Translated: CASGHSSNNEQFF.

The chain is built from TRBV13 and TRBJ2-7; maybe TRBD2 (5 bases). CDR1 and CDR2 (germline): PRHDT, FYEKMQ (reference sequence). Trimming took off 5 bases at V and 2 bases at J, with 19 bases between the two ends. This CDR3 has 16 amino acids. CDR3 region: CASSREGQDGTYEQYF. The CDR3 bases are TGTGCCAGCAGCCGAGAGGGCCAGGACGGCACCTACGAGCAGTACTTC.

This clonotype has at least ten counts. This sequence joins TRBV7-9 and TRBJ2-3; D is possibly TRBD2 (6 bases). Deletions cut 5 bases from V and 11 bases from J, with 20 bases between. CDR3 length: 14 amino acids. Germline V gives CDR1 SEHNR, CDR2 FQNEAQ (reference sequence). CDR3 region: CASSPTLGGNEQYF. CDR3 nucleotide sequence: TGTGCCAGCAGCCCCACTCTCGGAGGGAATGAGCAGTATTTT.

The chain combines TRBV3-1 with TRBJ2-1, with a possible D match to TRBD1 (6 bases). Germline assignment: CDR1 LGHDT and CDR2 YNNKEL (reference sequence). V gave up 1 base and J gave up 12 bases, with 16 bases separating them. The CDR3 length is 14 residues. In nucleotides, the CDR3 is TGTGCCAGCAGCCAAGTAGTGGGGGCAACTGGGCAGTTCTTC. Protein sequence: CASSQVVGATGQFF.

Regarding this clonotype: Given a much more abundant clone one base away, this may be a read error. J is TRBJ2-1 and V is TRBV18, with D possibly TRBD2 on 5 matching bases. Germline CDR1 and CDR2: KGHSH and LQKENI. V was trimmed by 6 bases and J by 14 bases, leaving 20 bases between them. This CDR3 contains 13 residues. The CDR3 nucleotides are TGTGCCAGCTCTACCTTGAGGGTTCAATTTAAGTTCTTC. Translated: CASSTLRVQFKFF.

The sample holds many counts of this clonotype. The V and J genes are TRBV12-3 or TRBV12-4 and TRBJ2-7; 9 bases agree with TRBD1. The V and J ends lost 7 bases and 5 bases, in that order; junction bases with no gene match: 6. This CDR3 spans 13 amino acids. CDR3 protein: CASTGQGFDEQYF. CDR3 nucleotide sequence: TGTGCCAGCACGGGACAGGGATTCGACGAGCAGTACTTC.

This clonotype was found many times. The rearrangement links TRBV28 to TRBJ2-5; 12 nucleotides agree with TRBD1. The trim removed 6 bases at V and 5 bases at J, leaving 10 bases unmatched. Germline CDR1 is MDHEN and CDR2 is SYDVKM. The CDR3 runs 16 residues. The CDR3 DNA follows: TGTGCCAGCAGCACTCGGGACAGGGGGCTTCGGGAGACCCAGTACTTC. This gives the protein CASSTRDRGLRETQYF. The full variable domain, with the rest looked up from reference TRBV28 and TRBJ2-5, is DVKVTQSSRYLVKRTGEKVFLECVQDMDHENMFWYRQDPGLGLRLIYFSYDVKMKEKGDIPEGYSVSREKKERFSLILESASTNQTSMYLCASSTRDRGLRETQYFGPGTRLLVL.

Many counts were recorded for this clonotype. V gene TRBV11-3 combines with J gene TRBJ2-1; 9 bases agree with TRBD1. This CDR3 comprises 16 residues. Germline values: CDR1 SGHNT, CDR2 YENEEA. Unmatched junction bases numbered 6, after V lost 5 bases and J lost 1 base. The DNA for the CDR3 is TGTGCCAGCAGCCCTATACAGGGGGCGTCCTACAATGAGCAGTTCTTC. Encoded protein: CASSPIQGASYNEQFF.

The V and J genes are TRBV7-9 and TRBJ1-2; D is ambiguous. The germline gives CDR1 SEHNR, CDR2 FQNEAQ (reference sequence). Trimming took 2 bases from V and 4 from J, leaving 8 bases between them. This CDR3 contains 13 residues. The CDR3, as DNA: TGTGCCAGCAGCTTACTCAGCTCCTATGGCTACACCTTC. Amino acid sequence: CASSLLSSYGYTF.

The chain employs TRBV20-1 and TRBJ2-7; TRBD2 agrees at 8 bases. V lost 0 bases, J lost 5 bases, and 6 bases stayed unmatched. Germline CDR1 is DFQATT and CDR2 is SNEGSKA (reference sequence). This CDR3 has 14 residues. Written as DNA, the CDR3 is TGCAGTGCTAGAGAATCCGGGAGGGAAAACGAGCAGTACTTC. This sequence encodes CSARESGRENEQYF.

Points on this clonotype: A read error may produce the germline difference seen at one junction end. The CDR3 here is CASSWTRERTEAFF. DNA of the CDR3: TGTGCCAGCAGCTGGACCAGGGAGAGGACTGAAGCTTTCTTT. The J gene is TRBJ1-1, the V gene TRBV5-1; D is possibly TRBD1 (5 bases). The CDR3 is 14 amino acids. Looked up from germline, CDR1 is SGHRS and CDR2 is YFSETQ.

On this clonotype: Since a much larger clone is just one base distant, this may be a read error. The chain combines TRBV25-1 with TRBJ1-1; 9 bases line up with TRBD1. Per the germline V gene, CDR1 is MGHDK and CDR2 is SYGVNS. The CDR3 contains 17 residues. The J segment lost 6 bases and the V segment lost 2 bases, leaving 13 bases of the junction unmatched. The CDR3 protein is CASSEEGTGGRGAEAFF. In nucleotides, the CDR3 is TGTGCCAGCAGTGAAGAAGGAACAGGGGGCCGTGGGGCTGAAGCTTTCTTT.

This clonotype was detected many times. This chain's CDR3 is CASRGLTRAQETQYF. CDR3 DNA sequence: TGTGCCAGCAGGGGACTCACTAGGGCGCAAGAGACCCAGTACTTC. The chain couples TRBV11-2 to TRBJ2-5; maybe TRBD2 (6 bases). V was cut by 6 bases and J by 2 bases, with 16 bases left in between. Germline assignment: CDR1 SGHAT and CDR2 FQNNGV. This CDR3 has 15 residues.

This clonotype was observed at least ten times. The chain joins TRBV20-1 to TRBJ1-1, with 7 positions matching TRBD1. This CDR3 has 12 amino acids. V dropped 7 bases and J dropped 6; count of bases not matched to a gene: 8. Per the germline V gene, CDR1 is DFQATT and CDR2 is SNEGSKA (reference sequence). The CDR3: CSGRQGSPEAFF. As DNA, the CDR3 is TGCAGTGGCAGACAGGGATCCCCTGAAGCTTTCTTT.

This clonotype was observed many times. The chain is built from TRBV12-3 or TRBV12-4 and TRBJ2-7; TRBD2 matches at 11 bases. With 5 bases clipped from V and 2 bases from J, the junction kept 11 bases outside the gene matches. This CDR3 contains 17 residues. CDR3 loop: CASSRNTGLAAPYEQYF. The DNA for the CDR3 is TGTGCCAGCAGTCGAAACACGGGACTAGCGGCCCCCTACGAGCAGTACTTC.

This clonotype was seen only a few times. This chain uses TRBV18 with TRBJ2-3, with a possible D match to TRBD2 (6 bases). The CDR3 totals 12 residues. The V and J ends lost 8 bases and 3 bases respectively, with 9 bases between them. CDR1 is KGHSH and CDR2 is LQKENI in the germline V gene. CDR3 region: CASERGTDTQYF. The CDR3 DNA sequence: TGTGCCAGCGAACGGGGGACAGATACGCAGTATTTT.

This clonotype has ten or more counts. V is TRBV3-1 and J is TRBJ2-1; D possibly matches TRBD1 or TRBD2 (6 bases each). Germline V gene lookup returns CDR1 LGHDT and CDR2 YNNKEL (reference sequence). This CDR3 has 16 residues. Trimming cost V 0 bases and J 4 bases, with 13 bases left between them. The CDR3 protein is CASSQEYGGGYNEQFF. The CDR3 DNA sequence: TGTGCCAGCAGCCAAGAATACGGAGGGGGGTACAATGAGCAGTTCTTC.

This clonotype was seen many times. This chain links TRBV12-3 or TRBV12-4 with TRBJ2-7; 8 positions match TRBD1. The CDR3 has 14 amino acids. The ends lost 2 bases at V and 4 bases at J; junction bases unmatched: 4. CDR3 residues: CASSLRTGHYEQYF. The CDR3 DNA reads TGTGCCAGCAGTTTAAGGACAGGGCATTACGAGCAGTACTTC.